The T cell receptor (beta chain) under discussion was sequenced for a study of a mutant IDH1 vaccine in newly diagnosed glioma. Study as a whole: Eight vaccine injections were given to patients in weeks 1, 3, 5, 7, 11, 15, 19 and 23. Radiotherapy alone preceded vaccination by 4-6 weeks; alternatively, vaccination started with temozolomide cycles.

Profiled with immunoSEQ multiplex PCR; TCRdb holds only in-frame clones, not every one. This table has 40,000 to 55,000 clones, 90% to 95% appearing once. With V trimmed by 3 bases and J by 7 bases, 17 bases remained unmatched. Germline CDR1 and CDR2: GTSNPN and SVGIG (reference sequence). This CDR3 has 16 residues. Specified time point: week 11, during vaccination. Topical imiquimod was applied with each vaccine dose, which held 300 ug of mutant IDH1 20-mer peptide. In the case of this clone: The antigen is not known.

The clonotype originates from a middle-aged man with glioma. This chain connects TRBV30 to TRBJ1-1; TRBD1 matches at 7 bases. Sequences were derived from PBMCs, sampled from a glioma patient whose treatment included an IDH1 peptide vaccine. Here the CDR3 reads CAWSIILGTALNEAFF. CDR3 nucleotides: TGTGCCTGGAGCATTATTTTAGGGACAGCTCTAAATGAAGCTTTCTTT.